What follows describes a single TCR beta chain. The antigen is not known. Germline V gives CDR1 MNHEY, CDR2 SMNVEV (reference sequence). The CDR3 length is 12 residues. V was shortened by 5 bases and J by 6 bases, with 9 bases between the two germline ends. This sample stems from a study of shared clonotypes between healthy human individuals. Study conclusions and caveats: Generation probability values for non-shared clonotypes were lower than those for clonotypes shared by all four donors.

The data were produced by immunoSEQ multiplex PCR, yet TCRdb's version contains in-frame clones alone and is incomplete. Of around 1,000,000 clones in the sample, roughly 80% were seen once. The rearrangement joins TRBV27 to TRBJ2-3; D is uncertain. The sequencing input was memory CD4+ T cells from PBMCs. Subset given: CD45RA-negative fraction. This TCR came from a man aged 18 to 30 in good health. Some clones in this sample may be carry-over from other donors' samples. The CDR3 DNA is TGTGCCAGCAGTACAACAGATGATACGCAGTATTTT. Translating gives CASSTTDDTQYF.